This note documents a single T cell receptor beta chain sequence. Seattle participants joined during active infection and were tracked over time. The CDR3 extends over 12 amino acids. Germline V CDR1 and CDR2: LGHDT, YNNKEL (reference sequence). Trimming pared 6 bases from V and 11 bases from J, leaving 13 bases between. The authors' processing: Amplification with reference gene primers provided the estimates of nucleated cell counts. Assay: immunoSEQ multiplex PCR; the TCRdb copy retains only in-frame clones and omits some. Clone size and the V and J calls come from that table; the DNA yielded D and trimming. The repertoire consists of tens of thousands of clones, with roughly nine tenths occurring once and the leading ten covering around 45%. This sample is part of a study of blood T cell repertoires in COVID-19. Overall study context: The United States, Italy and Spain were the sources of the acute and convalescent COVID-19 samples. PBMCs, B-cell-depleted T cells, or T cells provided the cDNA or gDNA that made up the material.

Sequencing input: peripheral blood. The V gene is TRBV3-1 (or the pseudogene TRBV3-2), the J gene TRBJ1-4; tentative D call: TRBD1 (6 bases). The clonotype comes from a woman in her sixties with COVID-19, enrolled during active disease. The CDR3 bases are TGTGCCAGCAGACAGACAGGCGGGAAACTGTTTTTT. It is translated as CASRQTGGKLFF.